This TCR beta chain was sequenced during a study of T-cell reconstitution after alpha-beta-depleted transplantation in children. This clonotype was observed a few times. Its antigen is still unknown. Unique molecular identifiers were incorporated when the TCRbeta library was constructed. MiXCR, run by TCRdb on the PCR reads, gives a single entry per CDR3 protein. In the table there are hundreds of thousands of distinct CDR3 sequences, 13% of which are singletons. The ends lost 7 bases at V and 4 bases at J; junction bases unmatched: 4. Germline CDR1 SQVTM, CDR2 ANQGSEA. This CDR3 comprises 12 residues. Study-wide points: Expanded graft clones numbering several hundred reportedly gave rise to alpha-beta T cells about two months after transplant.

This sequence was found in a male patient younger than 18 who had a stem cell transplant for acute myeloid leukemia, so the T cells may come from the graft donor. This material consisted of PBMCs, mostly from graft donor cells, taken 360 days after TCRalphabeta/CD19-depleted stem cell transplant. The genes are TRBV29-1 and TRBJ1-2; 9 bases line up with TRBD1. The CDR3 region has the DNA TGCAGCGCTTTGGGACAGGGCTATGGCTACACCTTC. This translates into CSALGQGYGYTF.